This TCR beta chain derives from a study of cytomegalovirus exposure and HLA in healthy donors (dated by TCRdb to 2016 to 2017). For the study in its entirety: A later analysis indicated that the roughly 120 validation repertoires were generated on the platform also employed for the approximately 700 repertoires of the first cohort. The aim of the study was to test whether cataloging public T cell receptors could identify signatures of past pathogen exposure. Along with the approximately 700-subject first cohort, a separate validation cohort of roughly 110 different subjects was used. To predict cytomegalovirus infection status, the study combined high-throughput TCR immunosequencing, statistical association of individual TCRs with disease status, and machine learning.

Worth noting for this clone: Its specific antigen is unknown. The record has no base qualities; no much larger clone is one base away.

Libraries were built with the immunoSEQ multiplex PCR assay. Concerning the study's data processing: A statistical classification framework was built to diagnose cytomegalovirus status from the catalog of TCR beta chain sequences. The clones in this table, taken by TCRdb from immuneACCESS, are in-frame only. Not every clone is retained; where verified, under half of the shortfall comes from an unresolved V gene, and the cause of the rest is unknown. V and J calls plus clone size are reproduced from that table; the DNA served to infer D and trimming. The sample yields 130,000 to 150,000 clones; 90% were counted once. The ten most abundant clones make up over 5% of the sample. The CDR3 starts with the cysteine, ends with the phenylalanine, and has 11 residues. The read is trimmed to its CDR3 DNA, 33 bases read in frame from base 1. The trim is 4 bases for V and 6 bases for J, with a gap of 6 bases between the germline ends. The germline V gene yields SGHRS for CDR1 and YFSETQ for CDR2.

The donors were included in the validation cohort of 120 subjects, a group kept apart from the approximately 650-subject first cohort. General study outcomes and caveats: According to the authors, the approach could potentially be generalized to other disease states and immunological phenotypes. Three of the identified cytomegalovirus-associated TCR beta chains were confirmed in vitro to be specific for cytomegalovirus antigens. A later analysis lacked HLA typing for the validation cohort, so it scored co-occurrence in that cohort across all 120 or so repertoires. Most TCR sequences were observed very rarely across donors, whereas some public TCRs were present in many individuals. A total of 150 or so TCR beta chains were listed by the study as associated with cytomegalovirus. In a later analysis, TCRs clustered in the first cohort were found to also tend to co-occur in the roughly 120 validation repertoires, with over 90% of cluster scores above 0. The classifier was reported to diagnose cytomegalovirus status with high specificity and sensitivity in both the original cohort and the validation cohort.

The clonotype originates from a woman aged 25 to 45 in good health and CMV-seropositive. Sequenced sample: PBMCs. Recombination joined TRBV5-1 with TRBJ2-3, with an unclear D gene assignment. Here is the DNA: TGCGCCAGCAGCGCCGGGGATACGCAGTATTTT. Translation gives CASSAGDTQYF. With the rest looked up from the reference TRBV5-1 and TRBJ2-3 genes rather than sequenced, the full variable domain is KAGVTQTPRYLIKTRGQQVTLSCSPISGHRSVSWYQQTPGQGLQFLFEYFSETQRNKGNFPGRFSGRQFSNSRSEMNVSTLELGDSALYLCASSAGDTQYFGPGTRLTVL.